This T cell receptor (beta chain) derives from a study of blood T cell repertoires in COVID-19. CDR3 length: 15 amino acids. From germline, CDR1 is MNHEY and CDR2 SMNVEV (reference sequence). V lost 5 bases, J lost 7 bases, and 21 bases lay in between. In the source study's methods: Nucleated cell number was recorded as an estimate derived from reference gene primer amplification. Repertoires were generated with immunoSEQ multiplex PCR, while TCRdb's copy carries only in-frame clones and drops some. The V and J calls and the clone size are those of that table, but D and trimming were determined from the DNA. The sample shows 150,000 or so clones, 70% to 90% of them seen only once.

This chain links TRBV27 with TRBJ2-7, with a possible D match to TRBD2 (7 bases). This clonotype was sampled from a man aged 55 to 70 with acute or convalescent COVID-19. The sample consisted of peripheral blood. The DNA for the CDR3 is TGTGCCAGCAGTCATGGATACGGGGGGCAAAGGGAGCAGTACTTC. Encoded protein: CASSHGYGGQREQYF.